This entry concerns a single T cell receptor beta chain. As yet, its antigen is unknown. Data came from immunoSEQ multiplex PCR; TCRdb stores just in-frame clones and leaves some out. This table holds tens of thousands of clones, around 85% found once. This entry is derived from a study of radiotherapy plus CTLA-4 blockade in lung cancer. The overall study: Across the patients, objective responses occurred in more than 15%, and disease control in 30% to 40%. Study outcomes and limitations: Early clonal dynamics of blood T cells, together with interferon-beta, were reported as the best response predictor.

The receptor comes from a human donor with non-small cell lung cancer who had stable disease on radiotherapy plus ipilimumab. The sample in question was peripheral blood, obtained from a patient treated with radiotherapy plus ipilimumab.

CDR3 sequence reads: CASRIKGGQGATF. The CDR3 nucleotides are TGTGCCAGCAGGATAAAAGGAGGGCAGGGGGCCACCTTC. The chain employs TRBV2 and TRBJ1-2; 8 nucleotides agree with TRBD1. Germline CDR1 reads SNHLY; CDR2 reads FYNNEI. The V and J ends lost 6 bases and 13 bases, in that order; junction bases with no gene match: 13. The CDR3 has 13 amino acids.